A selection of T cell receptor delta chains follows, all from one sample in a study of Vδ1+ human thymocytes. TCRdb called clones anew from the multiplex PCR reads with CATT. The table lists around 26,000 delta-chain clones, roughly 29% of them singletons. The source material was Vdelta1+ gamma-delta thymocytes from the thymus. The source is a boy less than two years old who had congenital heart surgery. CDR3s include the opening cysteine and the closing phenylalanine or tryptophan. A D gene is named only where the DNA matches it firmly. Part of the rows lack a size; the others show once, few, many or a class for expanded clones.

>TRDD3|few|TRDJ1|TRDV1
CALGPPHVTGGLRDTDKLIF
TGTGCTCTTGGTCCCCCACATGTCACTGGGGGATTGAGAGACACCGATAAACTCATCTTT
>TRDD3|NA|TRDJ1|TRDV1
CALRSGTGDTRSGDKLIF
TGTGCTCTTCGTTCCGGGACCGGGGATACGCGTAGCGGCGATAAACTCATCTTT
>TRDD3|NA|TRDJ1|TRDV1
CALGEPFPQPLYWGIYPYTDKLIF
TGTGCTCTTGGGGAGCCCTTCCCCCAGCCTCTATACTGGGGGATCTACCCGTACACCGATAAACTCATCTTT
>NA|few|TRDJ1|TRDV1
CALGELGAFSPYWDPSYTDKLIF
TGTGCTCTTGGGGAACTGGGGGCCTTCAGCCCGTACTGGGATCCCTCGTACACCGATAAACTCATCTTT
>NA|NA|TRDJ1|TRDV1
CALGDRPTSLIF
TGTGCTCTTGGGGATCGCCCGACGAGCCTCATCTTT
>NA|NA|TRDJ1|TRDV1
CALGVLTSTLYWPHKLIF
TGTGCTCTTGGGGTCCTGACCTCAACTCTGTACTGGCCCCATAAACTCATCTTT
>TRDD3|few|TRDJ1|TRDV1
CALGEMGHPYWGIPYTDKLIF
TGTGCTCTTGGGGAAATGGGCCACCCCTACTGGGGGATTCCGTACACCGATAAACTCATCTTT
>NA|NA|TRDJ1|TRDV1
CALGPLGLYTDKLIF
TGTGCTCTTGGGCCCTTGGGACTGTACACCGATAAACTCATCTTT
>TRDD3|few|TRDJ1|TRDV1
CALGDRYVGGYTYTDKLIF
TGTGCTCTTGGGGACCGATACGTTGGGGGATACACGTACACCGATAAACTCATCTTT
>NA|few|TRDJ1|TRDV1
CALGGLGVLDGYTDKLIF
TGTGCTCTTGGGGGGCTTGGGGTACTAGACGGCTACACCGATAAACTCATCTTT
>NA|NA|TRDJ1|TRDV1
CALGELRSRGGSGDKLIF
TGTGCTCTTGGGGAACTAAGGAGTAGGGGTGGAAGCGGCGATAAACTCATCTTT
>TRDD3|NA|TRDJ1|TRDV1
CALGGLPRLGGLTYTDKLIF
TGTGCTCTTGGGGGGCTTCCCCGACTGGGGGGACTGACGTACACCGATAAACTCATCTTT
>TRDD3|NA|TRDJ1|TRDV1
CALGATPSSSGGYARHTDKLIF
TGTGCTCTTGGGGCGACTCCCTCGAGTAGTGGGGGATACGCGCGGCACACCGATAAACTCATCTTT
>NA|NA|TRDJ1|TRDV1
CALGGPLSWVYTDKLIF
TGTGCTCTTGGGGGGCCTTTGTCCTGGGTGTACACCGATAAACTCATCTTT
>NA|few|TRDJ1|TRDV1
CALGKAFLRQGILTNRADKLIF
TGTGCTCTTGGGAAGGCCTTCCTACGACAGGGGATACTAACGAATCGAGCTGATAAACTCATCTTT
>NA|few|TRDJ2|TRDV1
CALGEPTLGTLILTAQLFF
TGTGCTCTTGGGGAACCTACCCTGGGCACATTAATACTGACAGCACAACTCTTCTTT
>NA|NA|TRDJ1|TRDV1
CALGAFLRLLGGRGTGRGGYTDKLIF
TGTGCTCTTGGGGCCTTCCTACGTTTACTGGGGGGTAGGGGTACCGGCCGAGGGGGATACACCGATAAACTCATCTTT
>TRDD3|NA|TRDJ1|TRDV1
CALGESLPDLLGDTGPYTDKLIF
TGTGCTCTTGGGGAAAGCCTACCTGACTTACTGGGGGATACGGGCCCGTACACCGATAAACTCATCTTT
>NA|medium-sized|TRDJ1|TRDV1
CALGERGNVPNTDKLIF
TGTGCTCTTGGGGAACGGGGGAACGTTCCTAACACCGATAAACTCATCTTT
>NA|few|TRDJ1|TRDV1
CALGVPLPQGLPLPRPHTDKLIF
TGTGCTCTTGGGGTGCCGCTTCCTCAAGGACTCCCCCTCCCTCGCCCCCACACCGATAAACTCATCTTT
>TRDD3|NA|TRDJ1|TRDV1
CALGENLRWGIDPGTDKLIF
TGTGCTCTTGGGGAAAACCTCCGGTGGGGGATTGATCCGGGCACCGATAAACTCATCTTT
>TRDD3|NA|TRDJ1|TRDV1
CALGELPRTYPGAGIHSDKLIF
TGTGCTCTTGGGGAACTTCCCCGTACGTATCCGGGTGCGGGGATACATTCCGATAAACTCATCTTT
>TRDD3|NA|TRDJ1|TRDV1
CALGELFPRTGGSEFDKLIF
TGTGCTCTTGGGGAACTCTTCCCCCGTACTGGGGGGTCGGAGTTCGATAAACTCATCTTT
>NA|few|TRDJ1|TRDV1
CALGDPSLYLTGVTDKLIF
TGTGCTCTTGGGGACCCTTCCCTATACCTTACTGGGGTCACCGATAAACTCATCTTT
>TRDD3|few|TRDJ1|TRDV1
CALGGPGLSHWGNPDKLIF
TGTGCTCTTGGGGGACCCGGGCTCAGCCACTGGGGGAACCCCGATAAACTCATCTTT
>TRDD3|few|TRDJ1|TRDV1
CALGERPLTPSTGEGDKLIF
TGTGCTCTTGGGGAACGGCCCCTAACTCCCAGTACTGGGGAAGGCGATAAACTCATCTTT
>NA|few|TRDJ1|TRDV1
CALGELPIFLPTGGRSHTDKLIF
TGTGCTCTTGGGGAACTTCCCATTTTCCTACCGACTGGGGGTCGGAGTCACACCGATAAACTCATCTTT
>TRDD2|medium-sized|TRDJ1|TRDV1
CALGELTSYLGKDKLIF
TGTGCTCTTGGGGAACTCACTTCCTACCTGGGGAAAGATAAACTCATCTTT
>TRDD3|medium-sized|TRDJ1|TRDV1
CALGEQGGYMYTDKLIF
TGTGCTCTTGGGGAACAGGGGGGATATATGTACACCGATAAACTCATCTTT
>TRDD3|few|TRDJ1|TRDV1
CALGTHSYLAYWGIRNTDKLIF
TGTGCTCTTGGGACCCATTCCTACCTGGCGTACTGGGGGATTAGGAACACCGATAAACTCATCTTT
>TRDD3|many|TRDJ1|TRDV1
CALGVYSGSYWGIRGKLIF
TGTGCTCTTGGGGTCTATAGCGGTTCCTACTGGGGGATACGTGGTAAACTCATCTTT
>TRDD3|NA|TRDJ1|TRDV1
CALGELGPLGDTLPYTDKLIF
TGTGCTCTTGGGGAGCTCGGACCTCTGGGGGATACCCTCCCTTACACCGATAAACTCATCTTT
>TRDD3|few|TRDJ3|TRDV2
CAWYWGTPSWDTRQMFF
TGTGCCTGGTACTGGGGGACCCCCTCCTGGGACACCCGACAGATGTTTTTC
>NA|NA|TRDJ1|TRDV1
CALGSYFSYTDKLIF
TGTGCTCTTGGGAGCTACTTTTCGTACACCGATAAACTCATCTTT
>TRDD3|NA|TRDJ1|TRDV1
CALGEHRGLQFRLGDHTDKLIF
TGTGCTCTTGGGGAACACCGTGGGCTACAGTTCAGACTGGGGGATCACACCGATAAACTCATCTTT
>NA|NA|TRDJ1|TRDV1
CALGARANVRGIRNTDKLIF
TGTGCTCTTGGGGCCAGGGCGAACGTAAGGGGAATACGCAACACCGATAAACTCATCTTT
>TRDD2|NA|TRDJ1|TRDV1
CALGAPLPRGETVPNKLIF
TGTGCTCTTGGGGCTCCTCTTCCTAGGGGAGAGACGGTCCCAAATAAACTCATCTTT
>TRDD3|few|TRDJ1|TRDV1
CALGETFLTFTTGGYGAFGKLIF
TGCGCTCTTGGGGAAACCTTTCTGACGTTTACAACTGGGGGATACGGCGCTTTCGGTAAACTCATCTTT
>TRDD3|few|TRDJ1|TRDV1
CALGALGGYPQYTDKLIF
TGTGCTCTTGGGGCCCTTGGGGGATACCCTCAGTACACCGATAAACTCATCTTT
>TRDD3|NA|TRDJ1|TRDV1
CALGEPRSGGRADKLIF
TGTGCTCTTGGGGAACCCCGTTCTGGGGGTCGGGCCGATAAACTCATCTTT
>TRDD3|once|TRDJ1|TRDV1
CALGELACGIRADKLIF
TGTGCTCTTGGGGAACTCGCCTGTGGGATACGCGCCGATAAACTCATCTTT
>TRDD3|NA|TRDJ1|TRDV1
CALAAIYRIPRLGDKVNHADKLIF
TGTGCTCTCGCGGCCATTTACCGAATACCCAGACTGGGGGATAAGGTCAACCACGCCGATAAACTCATCTTT
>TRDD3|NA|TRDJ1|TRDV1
CALGEPPNPWGIQSYADKLIF
TGTGCTCTTGGGGAACCCCCAAATCCCTGGGGGATACAGTCGTACGCCGATAAACTCATCTTT
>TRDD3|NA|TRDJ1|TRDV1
CALGEQSGHSPYRGIRIFTPRKLIF
TGTGCTCTTGGGGAACAGTCGGGGCACAGCCCTTACCGGGGGATACGAATTTTTACACCGAGAAAACTCATCTTT
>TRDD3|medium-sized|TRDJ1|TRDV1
CALGERSSLHLFPEGGSNKLIF
TGTGCTCTTGGGGAACGCTCCAGCCTTCACCTCTTCCCTGAGGGGGGATCCAATAAACTCATCTTT
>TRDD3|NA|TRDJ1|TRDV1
CALGEPGPPQPNWGILHTDKLIF
TGTGCTCTTGGGGAACCCGGCCCTCCTCAACCCAACTGGGGGATACTCCACACCGATAAACTCATCTTT
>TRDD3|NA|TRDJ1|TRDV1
CALGEPLTHITGGSGLIF
TGTGCTCTTGGGGAACCCCTCACCCACATAACTGGGGGATCGGGCCTCATCTTT
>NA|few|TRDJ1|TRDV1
CALGERDSYRSTDKLIF
TGTGCTCTTGGGGAACGGGACTCCTATCGCTCCACCGATAAACTCATCTTT
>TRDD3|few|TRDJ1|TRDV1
CALGEAYWGILGEDKLIF
TGTGCTCTTGGGGAAGCCTACTGGGGGATACTCGGGGAAGATAAACTCATCTTT
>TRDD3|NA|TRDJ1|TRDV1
CALGEWSGGKDYWGKKYTDKLIF
TGTGCTCTTGGGGAATGGTCAGGGGGCAAGGATTACTGGGGGAAAAAGTACACCGATAAACTCATCTTT
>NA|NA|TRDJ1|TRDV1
CALGDHLPTGGYLDKLIF
TGTGCTCTTGGGGACCACCTTCCTACGGGGGGATACCTCGATAAACTCATCTTT
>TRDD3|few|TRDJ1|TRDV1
CALGELHPPGGYDSDKLIF
TGTGCTCTTGGGGAACTTCACCCCCCTGGGGGATACGACTCCGATAAACTCATCTTT
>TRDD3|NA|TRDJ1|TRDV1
CALGELLWGIRRTNKLIF
TGTGCTCTTGGGGAACTCCTATGGGGGATACGCCGGACAAATAAACTCATCTTT
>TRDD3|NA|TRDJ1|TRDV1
CALGKVFAATAWGISPHTDKLIF
TGTGCTCTTGGGAAAGTTTTTGCCGCCACCGCCTGGGGGATATCCCCCCACACCGATAAACTCATCTTT
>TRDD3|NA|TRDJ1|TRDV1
CALGEQAGLPLGDTPKLIF
TGTGCTCTTGGGGAACAAGCCGGCCTTCCACTGGGGGATACTCCGAAACTCATCTTT
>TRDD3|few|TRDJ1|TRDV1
CALGEGIRGWGILSDKLIF
TGTGCTCTTGGGGAAGGGATTAGGGGGTGGGGGATACTCAGCGATAAACTCATCTTT
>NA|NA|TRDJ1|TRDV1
CALGGPIVPRLYTDKLIF
TGTGCTCTTGGGGGCCCTATAGTCCCCCGCCTGTACACCGATAAACTCATCTTT
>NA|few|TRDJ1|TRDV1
CALGDTCLPTIGGISGTDKLIF
TGTGCTCTTGGGGACACCTGCCTTCCTACTATTGGGGGGATATCCGGAACCGATAAACTCATCTTT
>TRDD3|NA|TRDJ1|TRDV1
CALGVNGTGGYTDKLIF
TGTGCTCTTGGGGTGAATGGTACTGGGGGATACACCGATAAACTCATCTTT
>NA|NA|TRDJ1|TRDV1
CALGEAPLEGLPAKYTDKLIF
TGTGCTCTTGGGGAAGCTCCCCTAGAGGGTCTCCCGGCAAAGTACACCGATAAACTCATCTTT